These T cell receptor beta chains were read from a single sample in a study of cytomegalovirus exposure and HLA in healthy donors. Produced via immunoSEQ multiplex PCR; TCRdb's table is partial and in-frame only. The sample has about 160,000 clones, roughly 73% seen once. The sequenced sample consisted of PBMCs. The source is a woman in her thirties in good health and CMV-seronegative. Both conserved end residues are part of each CDR3. A D gene is named only where the DNA matches it firmly. Clone size is given for some rows only: seen once, a few or many times, or a class if the clone is expanded.

j_call: TRBJ1-1
v_call: TRBV6-5
d_call: .
clone_size: .
cdr3_nt: TGTGCCAGCACCCAGGCGCCGAACACTGAAGCTTTCTTT
cdr3_aa: CASTQAPNTEAFF

j_call: TRBJ1-6
v_call: TRBV7-8
d_call: TRBD1
clone_size: .
cdr3_nt: TGTGCCAGCAGCGGCTACAGGGGCAACGATTCACCCCTCCACTTT
cdr3_aa: CASSGYRGNDSPLHF

j_call: TRBJ2-1
v_call: TRBV7-9
d_call: TRBD2
clone_size: .
cdr3_nt: TGTGCCAGCAGCTTAGCGCGGGGACTAGCGGGAATAAACAATGAGCAGTTCTTC
cdr3_aa: CASSLARGLAGINNEQFF

j_call: TRBJ2-6
v_call: TRBV19
d_call: .
clone_size: .
cdr3_nt: TGTGCCAGTAGGGAGGGCCCCTATTCTGGGGCCAACGTCCTGACTTTC
cdr3_aa: CASREGPYSGANVLTF

j_call: TRBJ1-2
v_call: TRBV6-6
d_call: TRBD1
clone_size: .
cdr3_nt: TGTGCCAGCAGTTACTCGGGACAGGATCTTTACTATGGCTACACCTTC
cdr3_aa: CASSYSGQDLYYGYTF

j_call: TRBJ2-6
v_call: TRBV2
d_call: .
clone_size: .
cdr3_nt: TGTGCCAGCAGTCGGGACACTAATTCTGGGGCCAACGTCCTGACTTTC
cdr3_aa: CASSRDTNSGANVLTF

j_call: TRBJ1-2
v_call: TRBV28
d_call: .
clone_size: .
cdr3_nt: TGTGCCAGCACCTCTTTGGGGAGTTATGGCTACACCTTC
cdr3_aa: CASTSLGSYGYTF

j_call: TRBJ2-5
v_call: TRBV11-3
d_call: TRBD1
clone_size: .
cdr3_nt: TGTGCCAGCAGCTCGACAGGGGGAAGGGAGCTTGACCAAGAGACCCAGTACTTC
cdr3_aa: CASSSTGGRELDQETQYF

j_call: TRBJ2-7
v_call: TRBV5-1
d_call: .
clone_size: few
cdr3_nt: TGCGCCAGCAGCCAAGAACGGGGGATATACGAGCAGTACTTC
cdr3_aa: CASSQERGIYEQYF

j_call: TRBJ1-4
v_call: TRBV15
d_call: .
clone_size: .
cdr3_nt: TGTGCCACCAGCAGGAGGGGGTCCACTAATGAAAAACTGTTTTTT
cdr3_aa: CATSRRGSTNEKLFF

j_call: TRBJ2-3
v_call: TRBV7-9
d_call: TRBD2
clone_size: .
cdr3_nt: TGTGCCAGCAGGCCGGGACTAGCGGGGTCTGCTTCTAGCACAGATACGCAGTATTTT
cdr3_aa: CASRPGLAGSASSTDTQYF

j_call: TRBJ2-5
v_call: TRBV29-1
d_call: TRBD2
clone_size: .
cdr3_nt: TGCAGCGTGGGAGGGGAGGGGCAAGAGACCCAGTACTTC
cdr3_aa: CSVGGEGQETQYF

j_call: TRBJ2-5
v_call: TRBV2
d_call: .
clone_size: .
cdr3_nt: TGTGCCAGCAGAACGACTACCAGGGAGACCCAGTACTTC
cdr3_aa: CASRTTTRETQYF

j_call: TRBJ1-5
v_call: TRBV15
d_call: .
clone_size: .
cdr3_nt: TGTGCCACCAGCAGAGAGACAGTTAGCAATCAGCCCCAGCATTTT
cdr3_aa: CATSRETVSNQPQHF

j_call: TRBJ1-3
v_call: TRBV5-4
d_call: .
clone_size: .
cdr3_nt: TGTGCCAGCAGCCCGCAGGGAACGTCTGGAAACACCATATATTTT
cdr3_aa: CASSPQGTSGNTIYF

j_call: TRBJ1-1
v_call: TRBV5-1
d_call: .
clone_size: .
cdr3_nt: TGCGCCAGCAGCTGGCGGACGGGGAGGGAAACTGAAGCTTTCTTT
cdr3_aa: CASSWRTGRETEAFF

j_call: TRBJ2-3
v_call: TRBV7-3
d_call: TRBD2
clone_size: .
cdr3_nt: TGTGCCAGCAGCTTCGAAGGGGCGGGGGGCACAGATACGCAGTATTTT
cdr3_aa: CASSFEGAGGTDTQYF

j_call: TRBJ1-1
v_call: TRBV5-1
d_call: .
clone_size: .
cdr3_nt: TGCGCCAGCAGCTTGGGACTGGTAGCGCTTAACACTGAAGCTTTCTTT
cdr3_aa: CASSLGLVALNTEAFF

j_call: TRBJ2-7
v_call: TRBV5-1
d_call: .
clone_size: .
cdr3_nt: TGCGCCAGCAGCGAGGGTTCCTACGAGCAGTACTTC
cdr3_aa: CASSEGSYEQYF

j_call: TRBJ2-3
v_call: TRBV5-6
d_call: .
clone_size: .
cdr3_nt: TGTGCCAGCACCCCGCGTCCTACAGATACGCAGTATTTT
cdr3_aa: CASTPRPTDTQYF

j_call: TRBJ1-1
v_call: TRBV15
d_call: .
clone_size: .
cdr3_nt: TGTGCCACCACCGCTGATAGGACAGTGCCCACTGAAGCTTTCTTT
cdr3_aa: CATTADRTVPTEAFF

j_call: TRBJ2-3
v_call: TRBV4-2
d_call: .
clone_size: .
cdr3_nt: TGTGCCAGCAGTCTGACTAGCACAGATACGCAGTATTTT
cdr3_aa: CASSLTSTDTQYF

j_call: TRBJ2-7
v_call: TRBV5-1
d_call: .
clone_size: .
cdr3_nt: TGCGCCAGCAGCTTGGGGTCACAGAACAACGAGCAGTACTTC
cdr3_aa: CASSLGSQNNEQYF

j_call: TRBJ1-1
v_call: TRBV5-4
d_call: .
clone_size: .
cdr3_nt: TGTGCCAGCAGTTTTCAAGGGGGCACTGAAGCTTTCTTT
cdr3_aa: CASSFQGGTEAFF

j_call: TRBJ1-5
v_call: TRBV19
d_call: .
clone_size: few
cdr3_nt: TGTGCCAGTAGCTCCCGGACATTTAATCAGCCCCAGCATTTT
cdr3_aa: CASSSRTFNQPQHF

j_call: TRBJ1-1
v_call: TRBV5-6
d_call: TRBD1
clone_size: few
cdr3_nt: TGTGCCAGTCATGACAGGGGCTTGAACACTGAAGCTTTCTTT
cdr3_aa: CASHDRGLNTEAFF

j_call: TRBJ2-7
v_call: TRBV5-1
d_call: TRBD2
clone_size: .
cdr3_nt: TGCGCCAGCAGCTTGGCCGGGCGGGGGATGTCCTACGAGCAGTACTTC
cdr3_aa: CASSLAGRGMSYEQYF

j_call: TRBJ1-2
v_call: TRBV7-3
d_call: TRBD1
clone_size: .
cdr3_nt: TGTGCCAGCAGCTTAACCCGACAGGGAAGGGGCTACACCTTC
cdr3_aa: CASSLTRQGRGYTF